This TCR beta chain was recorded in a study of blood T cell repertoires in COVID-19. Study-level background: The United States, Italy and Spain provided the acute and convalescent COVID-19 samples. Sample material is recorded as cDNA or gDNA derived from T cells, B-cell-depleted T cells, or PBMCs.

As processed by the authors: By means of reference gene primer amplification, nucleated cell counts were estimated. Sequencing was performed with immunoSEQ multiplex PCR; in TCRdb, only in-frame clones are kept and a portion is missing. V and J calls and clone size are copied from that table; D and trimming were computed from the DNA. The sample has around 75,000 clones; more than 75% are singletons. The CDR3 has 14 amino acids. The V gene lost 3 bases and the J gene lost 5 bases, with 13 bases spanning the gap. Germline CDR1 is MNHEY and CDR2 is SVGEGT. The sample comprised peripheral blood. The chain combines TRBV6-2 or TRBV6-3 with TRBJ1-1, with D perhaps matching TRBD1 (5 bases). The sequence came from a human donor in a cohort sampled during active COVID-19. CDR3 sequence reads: CASSYQGSRTEAFF. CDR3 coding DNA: TGTGCCAGCAGTTATCAGGGAAGTCGGACTGAAGCTTTCTTT.